These 30 T cell receptor beta chains originate from one sample sequenced in a study of blood T cell repertoires in COVID-19. Some clones are missing from TCRdb's copy, which holds only in-frame ones; the method was immunoSEQ multiplex PCR. Of 270,000 or so clones in the sample, approximately 90% were seen once. The sample taken for sequencing was peripheral blood. These receptors were obtained from a man aged 35-49 years with acute or convalescent COVID-19.

This chain joins TRBV21-1 and TRBJ2-4; no DNA check was done on the table's D call, TRBD2. TRBV21-1 is a pseudogene locus. CDR3 size: 15 residues. CDR3 amino acids: CASSKAAGAKNIQYF. The CDR3 DNA follows: TGTGCCAGCAGCAAAGCGGCGGGGGCCAAAAACATTCAGTACTTC.

The chain joins TRBV15 to TRBJ2-2; TRBD1 matches at 8 bases. Germline CDR1 reads LNHNV; CDR2 reads YYDKDF (reference sequence). V shed 6 bases and J 6 bases; nucleotides not matched to a gene: 12. This CDR3 contains 16 residues. CDR3 residues: CATRHGTGGYAGELFF. The CDR3 DNA reads as TGTGCCACCAGACACGGCACAGGGGGTTATGCCGGGGAGCTGTTTTTT.

J is TRBJ1-5 and V is TRBV6-5; TRBD1 is a possible D gene (5 bases). Trimming cost V 5 bases and J 6 bases, with 14 bases left between them. The CDR3 contains 14 residues. Germline V CDR1 and CDR2: MNHEY, SVGAGI. The CDR3 DNA reads TGTGCCAGCAGTCCCCGACAGTTCGGTCAGCCCCAGCATTTT. As protein: CASSPRQFGQPQHF.

The rearrangement joins TRBV9 to TRBJ1-3; D not resolved. Germline V gives CDR1 SGDLS, CDR2 YYNGEE. V was shortened by 3 bases and J by 0 bases, with 7 bases between the two germline ends. The CDR3 length is 14 residues. The CDR3 region is CASSEHSSGNTIYF. CDR3 nucleotides: TGTGCCAGCAGCGAACATTCCTCTGGAAACACCATATATTTT.

V and J are TRBV3-1 (or the pseudogene TRBV3-2) and TRBJ1-1, with 7 bases lining up with TRBD1. There are 16 residues in the CDR3. The V segment lost 4 bases and the J segment 1 base; nucleotides outside the gene matches: 9. CDR1 is LGHDT and CDR2 is YNNKEL in the germline V gene (reference sequence). The CDR3 region is CASSPPWDSPNTEAFF. As DNA, the CDR3 is TGTGCCAGCAGCCCCCCCTGGGACAGTCCGAACACTGAAGCTTTCTTT.

CDR3 in DNA: TGTGCCAGCTCACCACCAGGGGGCGGTACAGATACGCAGTATTTT. This codes for CASSPPGGGTDTQYF. This rearrangement joins TRBV18 to TRBJ2-3; 7 positions match TRBD1. Germline values: CDR1 KGHSH, CDR2 LQKENI. This CDR3 is 15 amino acids long. Germline trimming cut 0 bases from V and 3 bases from J; bases unmatched to any gene: 3.

This clone appeared a single time. The CDR3 bases are TGTGCCAGTAATGTACAGGGGGTAGGGGCCAACGTCCTGACTTTC. Protein sequence: CASNVQGVGANVLTF. The gene calls are TRBV19 and TRBJ2-6, with 8 nucleotides matching TRBD1. CDR1 and CDR2 (germline): LNHDA, SQIVND (reference sequence). The CDR3 has 15 residues. V shed 7 bases, J shed 4 bases, and the junction held 6 bases outside the gene matches.

This clone was counted between two and nine times. This chain links TRBV10-3 with TRBJ2-7; 9 bases map to TRBD1. This CDR3 is 15 amino acids long. With 6 bases clipped from V and 1 base from J, the junction kept 7 bases outside the gene matches. Germline lookup yields CDR1 ENHRY and CDR2 SYGVKD. As DNA, the CDR3 is TGTGCCATCAGCCCCCGGGACAGGGTATCCTACGAGCAGTACTTC. Encoded protein: CAISPRDRVSYEQYF.

Notes on this clone: The same CDR3 is also encoded by other DNA sequences in this sample. The chain couples TRBV9 to TRBJ2-2; D may be TRBD2 (5 bases). The V and J ends lost 0 bases and 5 bases respectively, with 5 bases between them. The V gene's germline CDR1 is SGDLS and CDR2 YYNGEE. The CDR3 has 13 amino acids. Written as DNA, the CDR3 is TGTGCCAGCAGCGTAGGAGGGACCGGGGAGCTGTTTTTT. This sequence encodes CASSVGGTGELFF.

The CDR3 coding sequence is TGTGCCAGCAGCTTGGGACAGAGCTATGGCTACACCTTC. The encoded protein is CASSLGQSYGYTF. J is TRBJ1-2 and V is TRBV5-4, with D perhaps TRBD1 (5 bases). Trimming took off 0 bases at V and 4 bases at J, with 7 bases between the two ends. Looked up from germline, CDR1 is SGHNT and CDR2 is YYREEE (reference sequence). This CDR3 has 13 residues.

This clone was seen only a few times. Other DNA sequences in the sample encode the same CDR3. The chain recombines TRBV5-8 with TRBJ2-1; D might be TRBD2 (5 bases). Germline V gene data show CDR1 as SGHTS and CDR2 as YDEGEE. This CDR3 region has 12 residues. V gave up 6 bases and J gave up 6 bases, with 10 bases separating them. The CDR3, as DNA: TGTGCCAGCATTGGAGGCGGCAATGAGCAGTTCTTC. Its protein is CASIGGGNEQFF.

The CDR3, as DNA: TGTGCCAGCAGTTACTCACAGGGATCCACAGATACGCAGTATTTT. Translated, it gives CASSYSQGSTDTQYF. The rearrangement uses TRBV6-2 or TRBV6-3 and TRBJ2-3; tentative D call: TRBD1 (6 bases). V dropped 0 bases and J dropped 2 bases, with 9 bases sitting between them. The CDR3 is made up of 15 amino acids. Per germline, CDR1 MNHEY and CDR2 SVGEGT.

The CDR3 loop reads CASQGGDTGELFF. In DNA, the CDR3 is TGTGCCAGTCAGGGTGGGGACACCGGGGAGCTGTTTTTT. The rearrangement joins TRBV2 to TRBJ2-2, with TRBD1 as a possible D gene (5 bases). The CDR3 is 13 amino acids. V lost 9 bases to trimming and J lost 3 bases, with 11 bases between them. Germline CDR1 SNHLY, CDR2 FYNNEI.

V usage is TRBV14 and J usage is TRBJ2-1; 7 nucleotides line up with TRBD2. The CDR3 consists of 14 residues. Germline V CDR1 and CDR2: SGHDN, FVKESK. With V trimmed by 6 bases and J by 4 bases, 6 bases remained unmatched. The CDR3 reads CASSRTSGYNEQFF. DNA for the CDR3: TGTGCCAGCAGTCGGACTAGTGGGTACAATGAGCAGTTCTTC.

This rearrangement joins TRBV19 to TRBJ2-1, with 11 bases lining up with TRBD2. The CDR3 runs 13 residues. With V trimmed by 1 base and J by 15 bases, 5 bases remained unmatched. The germline CDR1 and CDR2 sequences are LNHDA and SQIVND (reference sequence). The CDR3 DNA reads TGTGCCAGTAGTATAGCTAGCGGGGGGCCTGGGTTCTTC. Translated, it gives CASSIASGGPGFF.

The chain links TRBV4-1 to TRBJ2-5; possible D gene TRBD1, 6 bases. CDR3 length: 14 residues. The germline V gene encodes CDR1 MGHRA and CDR2 YSYEKL. Trimming left V 4 bases short and J 2 bases short, with 11 bases between. CDR3 in DNA: TGCGCCAGCAGCCGACAGGAAAATCAAGAGACCCAGTACTTC. Translated, it gives CASSRQENQETQYF.

V is TRBV4-2 and J is TRBJ1-2, with D possibly TRBD1 on 6 matching bases. Germline CDR1 and CDR2: LGHNA and YNFKEQ. This CDR3 is built from 14 residues. Trimming took 7 bases from V and 2 from J, leaving 14 bases between them. The chain's CDR3 is CASNNRALNYGYTF. CDR3 bases: TGTGCCAGCAACAACAGGGCTTTAAACTATGGCTACACCTTC.

CDR3 in amino acids: CASSHTSGGAADTQYF. In nucleotides, the CDR3 is TGTGCCAGCAGCCACACTAGCGGGGGGGCCGCAGATACGCAGTATTTT. V is TRBV3-1 (or the pseudogene TRBV3-2) and J is TRBJ2-3; 13 bases map to TRBD2. The V gene's germline CDR1 is LGHDT and CDR2 YNNKEL (reference sequence). The CDR3 is made up of 16 amino acids. The V gene end was trimmed by 3 bases and the J gene end by 4 bases; junction bases not matched to a gene: 4.

This chain joins TRBV4-1 and TRBJ1-5; TRBD1 matches 10 bases. This CDR3 comprises 16 residues. CDR1 is MGHRA, CDR2 YSYEKL, per germline. The trim removed 3 bases at V and 5 bases at J, leaving 7 bases unmatched. CDR3 amino acids: CASSHQTGTGDQPQHF. Written as DNA, the CDR3 is TGCGCCAGCAGCCACCAGACCGGGACAGGGGATCAGCCCCAGCATTTT.

The rearrangement uses TRBV29-1 and TRBJ1-2; D not resolved. Germline V gene lookup returns CDR1 SQVTM and CDR2 ANQGSEA. The CDR3 length is 9 residues. Trimming removed 4 bases at V and 8 bases at J, with 5 bases between. The CDR3 coding sequence is TGCAGCGTTGGCGGCGGCTACACCTTC. This translates into CSVGGGYTF. The full variable domain, completed using reference TRBV29-1 and TRBJ1-2, is SAVISQKPSRDICQRGTSLTIQCQVDSQVTMMFWYRQQPGQSLTLIATANQGSEATYESGFVIDKFPISRPNLTFSTLTVSNMSPEDSSIYLCSVGGGYTFGSGTRLTVV.

The V and J genes are TRBV18 and TRBJ1-6, with TRBD1 as a possible D gene (5 bases). The length of the CDR3 is 13 residues. The germline V and J ends were trimmed by 2 bases and 14 bases, with 13 bases remaining between them. CDR1 KGHSH and CDR2 LQKENI come from the germline V gene. CDR3 sequence reads: CASSPTGQNALHF. The CDR3 region has the DNA TGTGCCAGCTCACCAACAGGACAAAACGCCCTCCACTTT. The whole variable domain, remainder taken from reference TRBV18 and TRBJ1-6, is NAGVMQNPRHLVRRRGQEARLRCSPMKGHSHVYWYRQLPEEGLKFMVYLQKENIIDESGMPKERFSAEFPKEGPSILRIQQVVRGDSAAYFCASSPTGQNALHFGNGTRLTVT.

The V gene is TRBV2, the J gene TRBJ1-1; D is unclear. The CDR3 sequence is 15 residues long. With 2 bases removed from V and 0 bases from J, the gap between germline ends came to 10 bases. Germline CDR1 is SNHLY and CDR2 is FYNNEI. CDR3 in amino acids: CASSESRHMNTEAFF. The CDR3 DNA is TGTGCCAGCAGTGAATCCAGACACATGAACACTGAAGCTTTCTTT.

This chain connects TRBV6-1 to TRBJ1-2; D is unclear. CDR3 length equals 12 residues. The germline V gene encodes CDR1 MNHNS and CDR2 SASEGT. The V end lost 1 base, the J end lost 4 bases, and 4 bases lay between the germline ends. The CDR3 reads CASSEGVYGYTF. The CDR3 nucleotides are TGTGCCAGCAGTGAAGGAGTCTATGGCTACACCTTC.

The chain combines TRBV6-5 with TRBJ1-2; 9 bases agree with TRBD1. The germline V gene encodes CDR1 MNHEY and CDR2 SVGAGI. J was trimmed by 6 bases and V by 6 bases; bases with no gene match: 5. The CDR3 runs 13 residues. In DNA form, the CDR3 reads TGTGCCAGCAGACTACGGACAGGGGATGGCTACACCTTC. This encodes CASRLRTGDGYTF.

The chain employs TRBV7-6 and TRBJ2-3, with D perhaps matching TRBD2 (7 bases). The germline V gene has CDR1 SGHVS and CDR2 FNYEAQ. The V and J ends lost 1 base and 6 bases respectively, with 11 bases between them. This CDR3 is 14 amino acids long. The CDR3 protein is CASSLGGGRDTQYF. DNA of the CDR3: TGTGCCAGCAGCTTAGGGGGGGGCCGGGATACGCAGTATTTT.

The chain links TRBV4-2 to TRBJ1-2, with D tentatively TRBD1 (5 bases). V was pared by 4 bases and J by 1 base, with 16 bases between. The CDR3 contains 16 residues. Germline V gene lookup returns CDR1 LGHNA and CDR2 YNFKEQ. The CDR3 nucleotides are TGTGCCAGCAGCCGCGTACAGGCGGACCTTAACTATGGCTACACCTTC. Protein sequence: CASSRVQADLNYGYTF.

The rearrangement links TRBV19 to TRBJ1-2; D remains ambiguous. The CDR3 sequence is 15 residues long. The V gene lost 6 bases and the J gene lost 2 bases, with 16 bases spanning the gap. Germline CDR1 reads LNHDA; CDR2 reads SQIVND (reference sequence). CDR3 DNA: TGTGCCAGTAGGCCCAGCGACTATGGGAACTATGGCTACACCTTC. Translated: CASRPSDYGNYGYTF.

V and J are TRBV13 and TRBJ1-3; tentative D call: TRBD1 (6 bases). Deletions cut 0 bases from V and 7 bases from J, with 10 bases between. Germline V gene lookup returns CDR1 PRHDT and CDR2 FYEKMQ (reference sequence). This CDR3 has 14 residues. The CDR3 DNA follows: TGTGCCAGCAGCTTAGGAGACAGGAGCAACACCATATATTTT. This sequence encodes CASSLGDRSNTIYF.

A single count supports this clone. The chain joins TRBV5-4 to TRBJ1-3; 7 bases align to TRBD1. The ends lost 4 bases at V and 0 bases at J; junction bases unmatched: 7. The CDR3 contains 16 residues. Per germline, CDR1 SGHNT and CDR2 YYREEE (reference sequence). CDR3 region: CASSLGTASSGNTIYF. The CDR3 coding sequence is TGTGCCAGCAGCCTTGGGACAGCCTCCTCTGGAAACACCATATATTTT.

This chain connects TRBV6-2 or TRBV6-3 to TRBJ1-1; 7 bases fit TRBD1. Germline lookup yields CDR1 MNHEY and CDR2 SVGEGT. The CDR3 runs to 11 residues. Trimming cost V 4 bases and J 11 bases; bases outside gene matches: 4. CDR3 in amino acids: CASSSTGYAFF. CDR3 nucleotides: TGTGCCAGCAGTTCGACAGGGTACGCTTTCTTT.